A selection of T cell receptor beta chains follows, all from one sample in a study of CD8+ T cells in alopecia areata. Using immunoSEQ multiplex PCR, the repertoire was profiled, and TCRdb retains in-frame clones only, with some absent. The table has 200,000 or so clones, approximately 38% seen once; the top ten hold roughly 0.5%. This specimen was CD4+ T cells sorted from blood, taken between weeks 30 and 35, from a patient treated with tofacitinib. The receptors shown here come from a human donor with alopecia areata. The CDR3 runs from the conserved cysteine through the conserved F or W. D genes are given only for firm matches. For some rows the clone size is stated as once, few or many, or as a class when expanded; others skip it.

J,size,D,V,CDR3,DNA
TRBJ2-1,few,.,TRBV5-5,CASSSTRASINEQFF,TGTGCCAGCAGCTCAACCCGGGCCTCCATCAATGAGCAGTTCTTC
TRBJ2-1,.,.,TRBV30,CAWSFSVNEQFF,TGTGCCTGGAGTTTTAGTGTTAATGAGCAGTTCTTC
TRBJ2-7,.,.,TRBV11-2,CASSFSGTLYEQYF,TGTGCCAGCAGCTTTTCCGGGACACTCTACGAGCAGTACTTC
TRBJ2-6,many,.,TRBV19,CASSSLLRGANVLTF,TGTGCCAGTAGTAGTCTCCTGAGGGGGGCCAACGTCCTGACTTTC
TRBJ2-1,few,TRBD2,TRBV4-1,CASSQGLAGGAYNEQFF,TGCGCCAGCAGCCAGGGGCTAGCGGGAGGCGCCTACAATGAGCAGTTCTTC
TRBJ1-5,.,TRBD1,TRBV6-1,CASSFRGSDQPQHF,TGTGCCAGCAGCTTCAGGGGGTCGGATCAGCCCCAGCATTTT
TRBJ2-3,few,.,TRBV6-1,CASKSGREQITQYF,TGTGCCAGCAAGTCGGGACGGGAACAGATAACGCAGTATTTT
TRBJ1-1,few,TRBD1,TRBV29-1,CSAEGQLNTEAFF,TGCAGCGCTGAGGGACAGCTTAACACTGAAGCTTTCTTT
TRBJ1-1,.,TRBD1,TRBV7-8,CASSPAQGVNTEAFF,TGTGCCAGCAGCCCAGCGCAGGGGGTGAACACTGAAGCTTTCTTT
TRBJ2-7,.,TRBD2,TRBV7-9,CASSFSGRTYEQYF,TGTGCCAGCAGTTTTAGCGGGAGAACGTACGAGCAGTACTTC
TRBJ2-5,.,TRBD1,TRBV29-1,CSVDNRGGETQYF,TGCAGCGTTGATAACAGGGGTGGAGAGACCCAGTACTTC
TRBJ1-4,.,.,TRBV6-5,CASRTGHPTNEKLFF,TGTGCCAGCCGTACAGGGCACCCAACTAATGAAAAACTGTTTTTT
TRBJ1-3,.,TRBD1,TRBV23-1,CASSQSGGVDRKDFPGGNTIYF,TGCGCCAGCAGTCAATCCGGGGGAGTGGACAGGAAGGACTTCCCCGGTGGAAACACCATATATTTT
TRBJ2-5,.,TRBD1,TRBV9,CASSVSGQLYQETQYF,TGTGCCAGCAGCGTATCGGGACAGCTATACCAAGAGACCCAGTACTTC
TRBJ1-3,.,.,TRBV30,CAWSGSSSSGNTIYF,TGTGCCTGGAGTGGGAGCAGTAGCTCTGGAAACACCATATATTTT
TRBJ2-5,.,.,TRBV4-1,CASSRSGTRQETQYF,TGCGCCAGCAGCCGCTCAGGGACCCGGCAAGAGACCCAGTACTTC
TRBJ1-2,.,.,TRBV5-4,CASSRGRQDGYTF,TGTGCCAGCAGCCGGGGACGTCAGGATGGCTACACCTTC
TRBJ1-1,.,.,TRBV2,CARAQGMNTEAFF,TGTGCCAGGGCCCAGGGGATGAACACTGAAGCTTTCTTT
TRBJ1-2,few,.,TRBV5-1,CASSLEVGDGYTF,TGCGCCAGCAGCTTGGAGGTTGGGGATGGCTACACCTTC
TRBJ1-3,few,.,TRBV9,CASSSYGSGNTIYF,TGTGCCAGCAGCTCGTATGGCTCTGGAAACACCATATATTTT
TRBJ2-3,once,.,TRBV30,CAWSTLYPATQYF,TGTGCCTGGAGCACTCTCTATCCTGCTACGCAGTATTTT
TRBJ1-4,.,TRBD1,TRBV30,CAWTAGTGGKEKLFF,TGTGCCTGGACTGCCGGGACAGGGGGGAAGGAAAAACTGTTTTTT
TRBJ2-3,few,.,TRBV10-3,CAISAESGSTDTQYF,TGTGCCATCAGTGCTGAAAGCGGGAGCACAGATACGCAGTATTTT
TRBJ1-3,many,.,TRBV7-8,CASSLPGAGNTIYF,TGTGCCAGCAGCTTACCAGGGGCTGGAAACACCATATATTTT
TRBJ1-3,.,.,TRBV30,CGRGSSGNTIYF,TGTGGAAGGGGGAGCTCTGGAAACACCATATATTTT
TRBJ1-2,few,TRBD1,TRBV7-2,CASSLAGQAANGYTF,TGTGCCAGCAGCTTAGCGGGACAGGCCGCTAATGGCTACACCTTC
TRBJ2-7,.,.,TRBV7-2,CASTPLNVGETEQYF,TGTGCCAGCACCCCCCTCAATGTAGGGGAGACCGAGCAGTACTTC
TRBJ2-7,.,.,TRBV30,CAWSPPVTYEQYF,TGTGCCTGGAGCCCGCCCGTAACCTACGAGCAGTACTTC
TRBJ1-2,.,.,TRBV27,CASSPQASAYGYTF,TGTGCCAGCAGTCCCCAGGCGAGTGCTTATGGCTACACCTTC
TRBJ2-7,.,.,TRBV5-1,CASSSLDSSYEQYF,TGCGCCAGCAGCTCCCTGGACAGTTCCTACGAGCAGTACTTC
TRBJ1-2,few,TRBD1,TRBV5-1,CASTVSGTGYGYTF,TGCGCCAGCACCGTTTCTGGGACAGGGTACGGCTACACCTTC
TRBJ2-7,.,TRBD2,TRBV11-2,CASRALTSFYEQYF,TGTGCCAGCAGGGCACTGACTAGCTTCTACGAGCAGTACTTC
TRBJ2-1,.,.,TRBV11-1,CASSLVWQAAYNEQFF,TGTGCCAGCAGCTTAGTTTGGCAGGCGGCCTACAATGAGCAGTTCTTC
TRBJ2-3,few,.,TRBV30,CAWRRETDTQYF,TGTGCCTGGAGGAGGGAAACAGATACGCAGTATTTT
TRBJ2-3,.,.,TRBV30,CAWSGWTDTQYF,TGTGCCTGGAGTGGCTGGACAGATACGCAGTATTTT
TRBJ2-1,many,.,TRBV7-9,CASSPDYNEQFF,TGTGCCAGCAGCCCGGACTACAATGAGCAGTTCTTC
TRBJ2-5,.,TRBD1,TRBV7-2,CASSVGTGLETQYF,TGTGCCAGCAGCGTCGGGACAGGACTAGAGACCCAGTACTTC
TRBJ1-2,.,.,TRBV5-1,CASSSTTGRTNYGYTF,TGCGCCAGCAGCTCTACTACGGGACGGACTAACTATGGCTACACCTTC
TRBJ1-2,.,TRBD1,TRBV7-9,CASSGGTGVYGYTF,TGTGCCAGCAGCGGAGGGACAGGGGTCTATGGCTACACCTTC
TRBJ1-1,.,TRBD1,TRBV7-3,CASSSQDRGRLGTEAFF,TGTGCCAGCAGCTCCCAGGACAGGGGGCGCTTAGGCACTGAAGCTTTCTTT
TRBJ2-7,few,TRBD1,TRBV7-9,CASSLGTGASSYEQYF,TGTGCCAGCAGCTTAGGTACAGGGGCCTCCTCCTACGAGCAGTACTTC
TRBJ2-7,few,.,TRBV14,CASSQDGIGRDEQYF,TGTGCCAGCAGCCAAGACGGCATAGGGCGTGACGAGCAGTACTTC
TRBJ1-1,.,.,TRBV9,CASSAHRGGWNTEAFF,TGTGCCAGCAGCGCCCATCGAGGAGGGTGGAACACTGAAGCTTTCTTT
TRBJ2-7,.,TRBD1,TRBV18,CASAQGTGGFEQYF,TGTGCCAGCGCACAGGGGACAGGGGGCTTCGAGCAGTACTTC
TRBJ1-1,.,.,TRBV11-1,CASSYRTRNTEAFF,TGTGCCAGCAGTTACAGGACCCGAAACACTGAAGCTTTCTTT
TRBJ2-1,.,TRBD2,TRBV9,CASSGPSGGYNEQFF,TGTGCCAGCAGCGGTCCTAGCGGAGGCTACAATGAGCAGTTCTTC
TRBJ1-1,few,.,TRBV6-1,CASSVRGGGNTEAFF,TGTGCCAGCAGTGTGAGAGGGGGAGGGAACACTGAAGCTTTCTTT
TRBJ1-1,.,TRBD1,TRBV9,CASSPGVGQGGTEAFF,TGTGCCAGCAGCCCTGGGGTAGGACAGGGGGGAACTGAAGCTTTCTTT
TRBJ2-3,.,.,TRBV30,CAWTRRAGTDTQYF,TGTGCCTGGACCAGACGGGCAGGCACAGATACGCAGTATTTT
TRBJ1-3,.,.,TRBV29-1,CSVSQGSGNTIYF,TGCAGCGTTTCCCAGGGCTCTGGAAACACCATATATTTT
TRBJ1-5,.,.,TRBV29-1,CSVLGQPQHF,TGCAGCGTTCTCGGTCAGCCCCAGCATTTT
TRBJ1-2,.,.,TRBV30,CAWSVPGRVYGYTF,TGTGCCTGGAGTGTACCGGGCAGGGTCTATGGCTACACCTTC
TRBJ2-1,.,.,TRBV30,CAWSVHRNRNNEQFF,TGTGCCTGGAGTGTACATCGAAACAGAAACAATGAGCAGTTCTTC
TRBJ1-2,few,.,TRBV6-5,CASSQGHRYGYTF,TGTGCCAGCAGTCAGGGACACCGCTATGGCTACACCTTC
TRBJ1-1,.,.,TRBV29-1,CSVRTGLMNTEAFF,TGCAGCGTTAGAACAGGGTTGATGAACACTGAAGCTTTCTTT